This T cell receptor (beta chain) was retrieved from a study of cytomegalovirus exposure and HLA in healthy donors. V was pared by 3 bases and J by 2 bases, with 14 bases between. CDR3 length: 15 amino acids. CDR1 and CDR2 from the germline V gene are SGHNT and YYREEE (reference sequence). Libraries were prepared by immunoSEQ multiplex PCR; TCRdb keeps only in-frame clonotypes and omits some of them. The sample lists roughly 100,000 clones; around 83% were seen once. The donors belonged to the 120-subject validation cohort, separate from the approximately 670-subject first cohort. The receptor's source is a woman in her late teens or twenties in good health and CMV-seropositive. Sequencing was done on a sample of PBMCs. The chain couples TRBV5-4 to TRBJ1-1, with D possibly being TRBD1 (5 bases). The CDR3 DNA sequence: TGTGCCAGCAGCTCACGGGGCGGGATAAACACTGAAGCTTTCTTT. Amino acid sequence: CASSSRGGINTEAFF.